This T cell receptor (beta chain) was recovered during a study of blood T cell repertoires in COVID-19. Overall study: Collection of acute and convalescent COVID-19 samples took place in the United States, Italy and Spain. In each case, the material was cDNA or gDNA derived from T cells, B-cell-depleted T cells, or PBMCs.

Per the original data handling: Nucleated cell counts were estimated from reference gene primer amplification. Repertoires were generated with immunoSEQ multiplex PCR, while TCRdb's copy carries only in-frame clones and drops some. The V and J calls and clone size come from that table; D and trimming were worked out from the DNA. This sample has approximately 200,000 clones, with around 89% found just once. J was trimmed by 5 bases and V by 2 bases; bases with no gene match: 5. Per the germline V gene, CDR1 is SEHNR and CDR2 is FQNEAQ (reference sequence). The CDR3 runs 16 residues. This TCR came from a woman aged 25 to 39 with acute or convalescent COVID-19. The V and J genes are TRBV7-9 and TRBJ2-1, with 11 nucleotides matching TRBD1. The source material was peripheral blood. As DNA, the CDR3 is TGTGCCAGCAGCTTAATACCGGGACAGGGGGACAATGAGCAGTTCTTC. This sequence encodes CASSLIPGQGDNEQFF.